The rows below give T cell receptor beta chains drawn from one sample of a study of blood T cell repertoires in COVID-19. Some clones are missing from TCRdb's copy, which holds only in-frame ones; the method was immunoSEQ multiplex PCR. The profile covers around 220,000 clones, with around 84% appearing a single time and 15% to 20% taken by the ten largest. Sequencing was done on a sample of peripheral blood. The receptors stem from a man aged 30-40 years with active or convalescent COVID-19. Both conserved end residues are part of each CDR3. Fields, in order: clone size, V gene, D gene, J gene, CDR3 DNA, CDR3 protein. D genes are given only for firm matches. Size is omitted from some rows. Given values are once, few, many or a class for expanded clones.

-	TRBV2	-	TRBJ1-6	TGTGCCAGCAGTGAAATTGAGGGTGTGGGTTCACCCCTCCACTTT	CASSEIEGVGSPLHF
-	TRBV9	TRBD2	TRBJ2-5	TGTGCCAGCAGCATTAGCGGGGGCGAGCAAGAGACCCAGTACTTC	CASSISGGEQETQYF
-	TRBV9	-	TRBJ2-5	TGTGCCAGCAGCCCCTCAGGGGACCAAGAGACCCAGTACTTC	CASSPSGDQETQYF
-	TRBV11-3	-	TRBJ1-4	TGTGCCAGCAGCTTAATCTCCCCAACTAATGAAAAACTGTTTTTT	CASSLISPTNEKLFF
-	TRBV18	TRBD2	TRBJ2-2	TGTGCCAGCTCACCGGGACTAGCGGGTGTCACCGGGGAGCTGTTTTTT	CASSPGLAGVTGELFF
-	TRBV6-5	-	TRBJ2-5	TGTGCCAGCAGGAAAACAGGGTACCAAGAGACCCAGTACTTC	CASRKTGYQETQYF
-	TRBV7-2	-	TRBJ2-5	TGTGCCAGCAGCTTCAAGAGAGAGACCCAGTACTTC	CASSFKRETQYF
-	TRBV9	-	TRBJ1-5	TGTGCCAGCAGCGTAGAAACAGGCGGCCCCCAGCATTTT	CASSVETGGPQHF
-	TRBV28	TRBD1	TRBJ1-2	TGTGCCAGCGAGTGGACAGGGGGCTTGCGGGGCTACACCTTC	CASEWTGGLRGYTF
-	TRBV7-2	TRBD2	TRBJ2-7	TGTGCCACCAAGTCCAGGGGGGCTAGCGGGAGGTACGAGCAGTACTTC	CATKSRGASGRYEQYF
few	TRBV28	-	TRBJ1-4	TGTGCCACCCAGGCCTATGAAAAACTGTTTTTT	CATQAYEKLFF
-	TRBV19	-	TRBJ2-7	TGTGCCAGTAGTTCACAGGGAACCCTCCCGACCTACGAGCAGTACTTC	CASSSQGTLPTYEQYF
-	TRBV5-6	TRBD1	TRBJ2-7	TGTGCCAGCTCACAGGGGCTACGCTACGAGCAGTACTTC	CASSQGLRYEQYF
-	TRBV5-5	TRBD1	TRBJ2-2	TGTGCCAGCAGCTTGGGACAGGGCGCCGGGGAGCTGTTTTTT	CASSLGQGAGELFF
-	TRBV5-3	TRBD2	TRBJ2-1	TGTGCCAGAACCTGGGGACTAGCGGGAGTAGGGGTTTGGGGTGAGCAGTTCTTC	CARTWGLAGVGVWGEQFF
-	TRBV6-5	-	TRBJ2-2	TGTGCCAGCAATGGACTCCGAACCGGGGAGCTGTTTTTT	CASNGLRTGELFF
few	TRBV7-8	-	TRBJ1-5	TGTGCCAGCAGCTTAGAGGGAGGGTTCCAGCCCCAGCATTTT	CASSLEGGFQPQHF
-	TRBV7-2	TRBD2	TRBJ2-2	TGTGCCAGCAGCTTAGCTAGCGGGACCAACACCGGGGAGCTGTTTTTT	CASSLASGTNTGELFF
-	TRBV10-3	TRBD1	TRBJ1-6	TGTGCCATCAGTGGGACAGGACTAAATTCACCCCTCCACTTT	CAISGTGLNSPLHF
-	TRBV18	-	TRBJ1-3	TGTGCCAGCTCGGCCCAAAGGTCGGGGGCTGGAAACACCATATATTTT	CASSAQRSGAGNTIYF
-	TRBV4-3	-	TRBJ2-7	TGCGCCAGCAGCCTGGAGGGGGCGAATGAGCAGTACTTC	CASSLEGANEQYF
few	TRBV5-1	TRBD1	TRBJ2-3	TGCGCCAGCAGCCCTGGTGGCAGGGGGCCCACAGATACGCAGTATTTT	CASSPGGRGPTDTQYF
-	TRBV28	TRBD1	TRBJ2-7	TGTGCCAGCAGTATAAGGACAGGCTTCGAGCAGTACTTC	CASSIRTGFEQYF
-	TRBV13	-	TRBJ2-3	TGTGCCAGCAGGAGGGGCGGGAACGCAGATACGCAGTATTTT	CASRRGGNADTQYF
-	TRBV27	TRBD2	TRBJ2-5	TGTGCCAGCAGTTTCTCAGGACTGGGAGGGGAGACCCAGTACTTC	CASSFSGLGGETQYF
-	TRBV6-5	-	TRBJ2-3	TGTGCCAGCAGTTCCAAAGCAGGGGGGCGGTTACATACGCAGTATTTT	CASSSKAGGRLHTQYF
once	TRBV5-4	-	TRBJ1-1	TGTGCCAGCAGTCTCAGGGGCGTCAGGAACACTGAAGCTTTCTTT	CASSLRGVRNTEAFF
-	TRBV4-1	-	TRBJ1-3	TGCGCCAGCAGCCAAGTACTGAGCTCTGGAAACACCATATATTTT	CASSQVLSSGNTIYF
-	TRBV3-1/TRBV3-2	TRBD1	TRBJ2-3	TGTGCCAGCAGCCAACGAGGGACAGGATCACGGGATACGCAGTATTTT	CASSQRGTGSRDTQYF
once	TRBV3-1/TRBV3-2	-	TRBJ2-3	TGTGCCAGCAGCCAGCCCGAGAGCACAGATACGCAGTATTTT	CASSQPESTDTQYF
-	TRBV28	-	TRBJ2-5	TGTGCCAGCAGTCGTCAGGGTCGAGAGACCCAGTACTTC	CASSRQGRETQYF
-	TRBV10-1	TRBD1	TRBJ1-1	TGCGCCATATCACAGGGGGCTGGAACAGGGAACACTGAAGCTTTCTTT	CAISQGAGTGNTEAFF
-	TRBV5-8	-	TRBJ1-3	TGTGCCAGCAGCCCTCGTCGGTCGGGAAACACCATATATTTT	CASSPRRSGNTIYF
-	TRBV4-3	-	TRBJ1-6	TGCGCCAGCAGCCAAGATAGGGGAACTTCACCCCTCCACTTT	CASSQDRGTSPLHF
-	TRBV12-3/TRBV12-4	-	TRBJ1-6	TGTGCCAGCACTCCGGGAGGGGAATCACCCCTCCACTTT	CASTPGGESPLHF
-	TRBV12-5	TRBD2	TRBJ2-1	TGTGCTAGTGGTTTCGTGGGGACTAGCGGGGGGGCACACAGCAATGAGCAGTTCTTC	CASGFVGTSGGAHSNEQFF
-	TRBV5-1	-	TRBJ1-2	TGCGCCAGCAGCTTGATGGAATCTAGCGGTGGCTACACCTTC	CASSLMESSGGYTF
-	TRBV7-2	TRBD2	TRBJ2-5	TGTGCCAGCAGCTGGACTAGCGGGGTGACAAGGGGAGAGACCCAGTACTTC	CASSWTSGVTRGETQYF
-	TRBV19	-	TRBJ1-5	TGTGCCAGTAGTTGGGCAGGTAGCAATCAGCCCCAGCATTTT	CASSWAGSNQPQHF
-	TRBV10-2	TRBD1	TRBJ1-1	TGCGCCAGCGGCCGAGGGGGCATGAACACTGAAGCTTTCTTT	CASGRGGMNTEAFF